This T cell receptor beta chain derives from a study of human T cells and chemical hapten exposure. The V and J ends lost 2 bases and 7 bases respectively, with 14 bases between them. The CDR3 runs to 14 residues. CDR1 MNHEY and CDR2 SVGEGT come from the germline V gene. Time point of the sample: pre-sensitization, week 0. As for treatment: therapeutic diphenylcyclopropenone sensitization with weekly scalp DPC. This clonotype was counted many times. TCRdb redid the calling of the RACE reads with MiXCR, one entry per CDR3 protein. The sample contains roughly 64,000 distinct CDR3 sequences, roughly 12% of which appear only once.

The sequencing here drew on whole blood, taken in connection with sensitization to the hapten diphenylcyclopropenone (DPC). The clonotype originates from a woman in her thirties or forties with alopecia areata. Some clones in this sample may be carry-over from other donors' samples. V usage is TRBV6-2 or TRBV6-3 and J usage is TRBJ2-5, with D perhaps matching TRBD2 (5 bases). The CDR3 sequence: CASSYGLGEGTQYF. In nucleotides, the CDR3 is TGTGCCAGCAGTTACGGACTCGGGGAAGGGACCCAGTACTTC.